These 22 T cell receptor beta chains originate from one sample sequenced in a study of CD8 T cells in Susac syndrome. An amount of RNA that ranged from roughly 0.5 to 1 ug was reverse transcribed with random hexamers. Each CDR3 protein gets one entry after TCRdb re-called the immunoSEQ multiplex PCR reads with MiXCR. Of fewer than 150,000 distinct CDR3 sequences in the sample, approximately 93% were seen once. Sequencing used CD4+ T cells from PBMCs. All receptors derive from a human donor with multiple sclerosis.

The V and J genes are TRBV3-1 and TRBJ1-1, with D perhaps TRBD1 (6 bases). Germline V gene sequence: CDR1 LGHDT, CDR2 YNNKEL (reference sequence). V lost 2 bases and J lost 2, with 9 bases in between. The CDR3 has 14 amino acids. The CDR3 DNA is TGTGCCAGCAGCCAACGGACAGCCAACACTGAAGCTTTCTTT. This translates into CASSQRTANTEAFF.

The chain employs TRBV5-1 and TRBJ2-5; unclear D gene. The ends were cut back, 0 bases at V and 5 bases at J, with 14 bases in the middle. The germline CDR1 and CDR2 sequences are SGHRS and YFSETQ. CDR3 length: 15 residues. CDR3 DNA: TGCGCCAGCAGCTTGGCCAATTCAGATAGCGAGACCCAGTACTTC. Translation gives CASSLANSDSETQYF.

This rearrangement joins TRBV6-5 to TRBJ2-1; D ambiguous. The germline gives CDR1 MNHEY, CDR2 SVGAGI. The CDR3 sequence is 11 residues long. V lost 7 bases and J lost 7, with 8 bases in between. DNA of the CDR3: TGTGCCAGCAAGAAGGTGAATGAGCAGTTCTTC. This sequence encodes CASKKVNEQFF.

The CDR3 DNA reads as TGTGCCAGCAGCCTAAGACAGGGGTCATACAATGAGCAGTTCTTC. Translating it yields CASSLRQGSYNEQFF. The J gene is TRBJ2-1, the V gene TRBV7-9; 8 nucleotides align to TRBD1. Losses at the gene ends were 5 bases for V and 4 bases for J; bases not matched to a gene: 7. In germline, CDR1 is SEHNR, CDR2 FQNEAQ (reference sequence). This CDR3 is 15 amino acids long.

The rearrangement joins TRBV29-1 to TRBJ1-2; no clear D. With 8 bases removed from V and 1 base from J, the gap between germline ends came to 8 bases. There are 11 residues in the CDR3. Germline CDR1 and CDR2: SQVTM and ANQGSEA. CDR3 nucleotides: TGCAGCCTCGAGGGTAACTATGGCTACACCTTC. It specifies CSLEGNYGYTF. The full variable domain, rest sourced from reference TRBV29-1 and TRBJ1-2, is SAVISQKPSRDICQRGTSLTIQCQVDSQVTMMFWYRQQPGQSLTLIATANQGSEATYESGFVIDKFPISRPNLTFSTLTVSNMSPEDSSIYLCSLEGNYGYTFGSGTRLTVV.

This rearrangement joins TRBV29-1 to TRBJ1-1; a weak D match, TRBD1 (5 bases). The V and J ends lost 6 bases and 8 bases respectively, with 13 bases between them. This CDR3 has 11 residues. The germline gives CDR1 SQVTM, CDR2 ANQGSEA. The CDR3 is CSVGGGNEAFF. The CDR3 coding sequence is TGCAGCGTGGGCGGGGGAAACGAAGCTTTCTTT.

The gene calls are TRBV27 and TRBJ2-2, with 12 bases identical to TRBD2. This CDR3 has 16 amino acids. Losses at the gene ends were 3 bases for V and 7 bases for J; bases not matched to a gene: 6. CDR1 and CDR2 (germline): MNHEY, SMNVEV (reference sequence). The CDR3 DNA sequence: TGTGCCAGCAGTTTCCTAGCGGGGGGGCGTGGCGGGGAGCTGTTTTTT. It translates to CASSFLAGGRGGELFF.

V usage is TRBV9 and J usage is TRBJ2-5; 8 nucleotides agree with TRBD1. The CDR3 runs to 17 residues. Per the germline V gene, CDR1 is SGDLS and CDR2 is YYNGEE. J lost 2 bases, V lost 0 bases, and 9 bases had no gene match. The chain's CDR3 is CASSVGAGGVGQETQYF. The CDR3 bases are TGTGCCAGCAGCGTAGGGGCAGGGGGCGTGGGGCAAGAGACCCAGTACTTC.

This clonotype was detected once. The chain joins TRBV5-1 to TRBJ1-2, with D perhaps TRBD1 (5 bases). V dropped 0 bases and J dropped 4 bases, with 10 bases sitting between them. Germline V gene sequence: CDR1 SGHRS, CDR2 YFSETQ. This CDR3 spans 14 amino acids. DNA of the CDR3: TGCGCCAGCAGCTTGGGACAGAATTCCTATGGCTACACCTTC. It specifies CASSLGQNSYGYTF.

This rearrangement joins TRBV18 to TRBJ2-5; D possibly uses TRBD1 or TRBD2 (5 bases each). The CDR3 has 13 amino acids. Germline CDR1 reads KGHSH; CDR2 reads LQKENI. V dropped 4 bases and J dropped 2 bases, with 8 bases sitting between them. The CDR3 DNA reads as TGTGCCAGCTCACGAGGGGAACAAGAGACCCAGTACTTC. Encoded protein: CASSRGEQETQYF.

The chain combines TRBV20-1 with TRBJ2-7, with 9 bases identical to TRBD2. Unmatched junction bases numbered 6, after V lost 1 base and J lost 2 bases. The germline gives CDR1 DFQATT, CDR2 SNEGSKA (reference sequence). The CDR3 spans 15 residues. CDR3 nucleotide sequence: TGCAGTGCTAGAGGCTGGGGCGGGGGGGCCTACGAGCAGTACTTC. It is translated as CSARGWGGGAYEQYF.

The J gene is TRBJ1-4, the V gene TRBV18; the D gene is possibly TRBD1 (6 bases). CDR1 and CDR2 from the germline V gene are KGHSH and LQKENI. The CDR3 is 14 residues long. Trimming took 3 bases from V and 1 from J, leaving 6 bases between them. The CDR3 nucleotides are TGTGCCAGCTCACCGACAGGAACTAATGAAAAACTGTTTTTT. Its translation: CASSPTGTNEKLFF.

This chain connects TRBV5-6 to TRBJ2-7; D is uncertain. V was clipped by 4 bases and J by 1 base, with 9 bases between them. Germline CDR1 SGHDT, CDR2 YYEEEE. The CDR3 length is 13 residues. The CDR3, as DNA: TGTGCCAGCAGCCCGACATCTTCCTACGAGCAGTACTTC. It specifies CASSPTSSYEQYF.

The rearrangement joins TRBV6-5 to TRBJ1-6; unclear D gene. The germline V gene encodes CDR1 MNHEY and CDR2 SVGAGI. The length of the CDR3 is 13 residues. V was pared by 3 bases and J by 8 bases, with 8 bases between. The CDR3, as DNA: TGTGCCAGCAGTTATAGGTTAGATTCACCCCTCCACTTT. Protein: CASSYRLDSPLHF.

The V and J genes are TRBV20-1 and TRBJ1-2; the D is unclear. The CDR3 has 9 residues. Trimming stripped 8 bases from V and 6 bases from J, with 7 bases between. In germline, CDR1 is DFQATT, CDR2 SNEGSKA (reference sequence). CDR3 DNA: TGCAGTACCAGCGATGGCTACACCTTC. This sequence encodes CSTSDGYTF.

The chain is built from TRBV28 and TRBJ1-5, with D hard to call. The germline gives CDR1 MDHEN, CDR2 SYDVKM. V gave up 3 bases and J gave up 1 base, with 4 bases separating them. The CDR3 consists of 13 residues. The CDR3 sequence: CASSFGSNQPQHF. CDR3 sequence (DNA): TGTGCCAGCAGTTTTGGCAGCAATCAGCCCCAGCATTTT.

The chain links TRBV2 to TRBJ2-7; tentatively, D is TRBD1 (6 bases). V lost 4 bases to trimming and J lost 6 bases, with 13 bases between them. The CDR3 runs 13 residues. Germline V CDR1 and CDR2: SNHLY, FYNNEI. This chain's CDR3 is CASSGGPWAEQYF. The CDR3 DNA is TGTGCCAGCAGTGGGGGGCCCTGGGCCGAGCAGTACTTC.

V is TRBV6-5 and J is TRBJ2-2, with D hard to call. The ends were cut back, 2 bases at V and 4 bases at J, with 8 bases in the middle. CDR1 is MNHEY, CDR2 SVGAGI, per germline. This CDR3 spans 14 amino acids. The CDR3: CASSYVGSTGELFF. Written as DNA, the CDR3 is TGTGCCAGCAGTTACGTTGGCTCCACCGGGGAGCTGTTTTTT.

The V gene is TRBV9, the J gene TRBJ2-1; a possible D gene is TRBD2 (6 bases). Germline V gene lookup returns CDR1 SGDLS and CDR2 YYNGEE. The CDR3 contains 15 residues. The V gene lost 1 base and the J gene lost 0 bases, with 8 bases spanning the gap. CDR3 coding DNA: TGTGCCAGCAGCGTACGGGGGTACTCCTACAATGAGCAGTTCTTC. Amino acids: CASSVRGYSYNEQFF.

The chain links TRBV19 to TRBJ2-1; D is tentatively TRBD1 or TRBD2 (5 bases each). CDR1 and CDR2 (germline): LNHDA, SQIVND (reference sequence). The CDR3 loop spans 15 amino acids. V lost 6 bases to trimming and J lost 6 bases, with 18 bases between them. This CDR3 reads CASRPAQGDLNEQFF. CDR3 nucleotide sequence: TGTGCCAGTAGGCCCGCCCAGGGAGACCTCAATGAGCAGTTCTTC.

Only a few counts were recorded for this clonotype. The chain has TRBV4-1 and TRBJ2-5; TRBD1 aligns across 9 bases. Germline V gene data show CDR1 as MGHRA and CDR2 as YSYEKL. The CDR3 sequence is 14 residues long. V gave up 4 bases and J gave up 5 bases; unmatched junction bases: 5. CDR3 amino acids: CASSLTGTGETQYF. The CDR3 region has the DNA TGCGCCAGCAGCCTCACCGGGACAGGGGAGACCCAGTACTTC.

The gene calls are TRBV30 and TRBJ1-2, with 9 positions matching TRBD1. Trimming cost V 6 bases and J 4 bases; bases outside gene matches: 9. The germline gives CDR1 GTSNPN, CDR2 SVGIG (reference sequence). The length of the CDR3 is 14 residues. CDR3 loop: CACWDREAIYGYTF. The DNA for the CDR3 is TGTGCCTGTTGGGACAGGGAAGCTATCTATGGCTACACCTTC.